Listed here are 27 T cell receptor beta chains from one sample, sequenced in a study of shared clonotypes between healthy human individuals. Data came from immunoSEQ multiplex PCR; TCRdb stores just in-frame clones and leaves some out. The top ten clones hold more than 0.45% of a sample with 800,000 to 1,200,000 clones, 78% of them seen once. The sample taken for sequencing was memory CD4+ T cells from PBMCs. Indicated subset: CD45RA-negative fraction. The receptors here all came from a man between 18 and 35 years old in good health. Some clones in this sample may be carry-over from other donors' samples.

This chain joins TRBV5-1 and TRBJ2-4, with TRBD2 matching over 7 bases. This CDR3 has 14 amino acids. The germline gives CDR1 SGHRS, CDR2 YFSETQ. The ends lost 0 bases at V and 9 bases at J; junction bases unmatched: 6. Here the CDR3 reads CASSLVAGEGIQYF. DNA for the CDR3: TGCGCCAGCAGCTTGGTGGCGGGAGAGGGCATTCAGTACTTC.

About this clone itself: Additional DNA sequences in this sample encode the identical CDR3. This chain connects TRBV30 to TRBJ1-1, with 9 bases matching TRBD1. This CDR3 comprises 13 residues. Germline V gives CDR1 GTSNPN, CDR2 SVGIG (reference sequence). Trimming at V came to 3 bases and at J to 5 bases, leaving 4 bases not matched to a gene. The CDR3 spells CAWRADRGTEAFF. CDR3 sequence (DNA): TGTGCCTGGAGGGCCGACAGGGGGACTGAAGCTTTCTTT.

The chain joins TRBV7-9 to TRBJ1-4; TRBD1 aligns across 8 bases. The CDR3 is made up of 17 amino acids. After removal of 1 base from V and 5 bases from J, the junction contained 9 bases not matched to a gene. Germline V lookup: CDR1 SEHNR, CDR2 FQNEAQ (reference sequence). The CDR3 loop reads CASSLGLTGAMNEKLFF. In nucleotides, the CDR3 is TGTGCCAGCAGCTTAGGACTGACAGGGGCGATGAATGAAAAACTGTTTTTT. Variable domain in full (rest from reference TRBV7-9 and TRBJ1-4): DTGVSQNPRHKITKRGQNVTFRCDPISEHNRLYWYRQTLGQGPEFLTYFQNEAQLEKSRLLSDRFSAERPKGSFSTLEIQRTEQGDSAMYLCASSLGLTGAMNEKLFFGSGTQLSVL.

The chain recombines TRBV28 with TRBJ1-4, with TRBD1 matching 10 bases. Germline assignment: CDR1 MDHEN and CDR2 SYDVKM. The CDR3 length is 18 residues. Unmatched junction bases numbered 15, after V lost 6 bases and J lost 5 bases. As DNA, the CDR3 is TGTGCCAGCAGAAATTCTCGGGACAGGGGAACAGGGAATGAAAAACTGTTTTTT. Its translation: CASRNSRDRGTGNEKLFF.

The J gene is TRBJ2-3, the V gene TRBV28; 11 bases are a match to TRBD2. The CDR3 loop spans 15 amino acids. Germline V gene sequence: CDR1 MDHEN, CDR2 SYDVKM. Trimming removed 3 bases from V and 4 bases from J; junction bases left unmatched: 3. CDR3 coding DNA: TGTGCCAGCAGTTTGGCTAGCGGGAGGCCAGATACGCAGTATTTT. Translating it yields CASSLASGRPDTQYF.

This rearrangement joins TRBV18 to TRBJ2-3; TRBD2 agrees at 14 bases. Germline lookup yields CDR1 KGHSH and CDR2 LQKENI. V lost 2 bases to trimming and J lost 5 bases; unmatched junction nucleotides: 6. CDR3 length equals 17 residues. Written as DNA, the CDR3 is TGTGCCAGCTCACCAGGACTAGCGGGAGGACGCGGAGATACGCAGTATTTT. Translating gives CASSPGLAGGRGDTQYF.

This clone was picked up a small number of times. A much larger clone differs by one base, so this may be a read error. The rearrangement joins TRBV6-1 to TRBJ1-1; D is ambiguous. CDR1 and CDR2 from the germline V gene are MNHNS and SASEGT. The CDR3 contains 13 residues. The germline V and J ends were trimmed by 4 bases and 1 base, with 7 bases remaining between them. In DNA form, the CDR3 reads TGTGCCAGCAGTGCGCAGCCGAACACTGAAGCTTTCTTT. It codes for CASSAQPNTEAFF.

This CDR3 is CASARGEGITKQYF. The CDR3 DNA reads TGTGCCAGCGCTAGGGGGGAGGGGATTACGAAGCAGTACTTC. This sequence joins TRBV6-5 and TRBJ2-7; a possible D gene is TRBD2 (7 bases). V was shortened by 8 bases and J by 8 bases, with 22 bases between the two germline ends. Germline CDR1 and CDR2: MNHEY and SVGAGI. CDR3 length: 14 residues.

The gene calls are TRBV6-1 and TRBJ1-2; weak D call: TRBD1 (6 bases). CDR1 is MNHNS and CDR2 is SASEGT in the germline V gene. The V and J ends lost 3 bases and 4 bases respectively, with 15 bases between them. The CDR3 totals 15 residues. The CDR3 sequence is CASSDGRQDLYGYTF. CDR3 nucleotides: TGTGCCAGCAGTGACGGTCGACAGGACCTCTATGGCTACACCTTC.

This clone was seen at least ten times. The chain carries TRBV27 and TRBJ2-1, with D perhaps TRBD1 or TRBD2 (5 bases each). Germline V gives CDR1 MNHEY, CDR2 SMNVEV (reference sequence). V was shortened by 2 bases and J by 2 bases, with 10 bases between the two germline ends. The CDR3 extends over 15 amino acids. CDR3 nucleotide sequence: TGTGCCAGCAGTTTAATGGGGGATCCCTACAATGAGCAGTTCTTC. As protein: CASSLMGDPYNEQFF.

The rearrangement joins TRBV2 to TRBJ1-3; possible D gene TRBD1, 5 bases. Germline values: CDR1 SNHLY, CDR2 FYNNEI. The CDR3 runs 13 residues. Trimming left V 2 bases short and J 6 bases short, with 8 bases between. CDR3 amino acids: CASSERGSNTIYF. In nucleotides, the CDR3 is TGTGCCAGCAGTGAACGGGGGTCAAACACCATATATTTT.

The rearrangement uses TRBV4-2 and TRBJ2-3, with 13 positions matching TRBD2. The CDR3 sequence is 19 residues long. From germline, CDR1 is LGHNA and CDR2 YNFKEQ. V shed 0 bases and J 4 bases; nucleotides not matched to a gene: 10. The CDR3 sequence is CASSQDPGTSGMGSDTQYF. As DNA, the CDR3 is TGTGCCAGCAGCCAAGATCCGGGGACTAGCGGGATGGGCTCAGATACGCAGTATTTT.

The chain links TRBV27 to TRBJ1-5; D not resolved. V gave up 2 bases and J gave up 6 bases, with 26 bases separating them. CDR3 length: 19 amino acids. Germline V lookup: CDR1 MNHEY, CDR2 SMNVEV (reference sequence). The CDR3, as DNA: TGTGCCAGCAGTTTAATCCCCCCGCTCGGGCACTCAGGTGGTCAGCCCCAGCATTTT. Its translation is CASSLIPPLGHSGGQPQHF.

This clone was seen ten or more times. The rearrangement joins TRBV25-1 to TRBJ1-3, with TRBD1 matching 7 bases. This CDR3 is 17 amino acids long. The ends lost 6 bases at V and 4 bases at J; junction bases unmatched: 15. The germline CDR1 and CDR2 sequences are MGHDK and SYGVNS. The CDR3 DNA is TGTGCCAGCAGGGATGATTACAGGGGCGCAGGGGGAAACACCATATATTTT. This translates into CASRDDYRGAGGNTIYF.

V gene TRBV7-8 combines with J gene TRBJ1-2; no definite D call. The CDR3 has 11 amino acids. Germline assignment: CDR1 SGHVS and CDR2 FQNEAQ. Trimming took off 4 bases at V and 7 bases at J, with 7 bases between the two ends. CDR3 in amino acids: CASSSRGGYTF. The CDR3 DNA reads TGTGCCAGCAGCTCACGAGGTGGCTACACCTTC.

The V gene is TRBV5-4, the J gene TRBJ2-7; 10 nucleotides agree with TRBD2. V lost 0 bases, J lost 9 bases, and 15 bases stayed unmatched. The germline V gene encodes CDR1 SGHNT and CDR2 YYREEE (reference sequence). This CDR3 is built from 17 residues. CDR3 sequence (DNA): TGTGCCAGCAGCTTGGAGGGCCTAGCGGGAGCGTTGGGTGGGCAGTACTTC. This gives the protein CASSLEGLAGALGGQYF. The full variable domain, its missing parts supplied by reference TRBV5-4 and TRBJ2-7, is ETGVTQSPTHLIKTRGQQVTLRCSSQSGHNTVSWYQQALGQGPQFIFQYYREEENGRGNFPPRFSGLQFPNYSSELNVNALELDDSALYLCASSLEGLAGALGGQYFGPGTRLTVT.

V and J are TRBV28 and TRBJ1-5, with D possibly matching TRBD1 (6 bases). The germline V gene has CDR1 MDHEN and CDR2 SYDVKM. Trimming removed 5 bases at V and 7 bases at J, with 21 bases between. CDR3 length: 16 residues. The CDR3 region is CASSGSQGRGGQPQHF. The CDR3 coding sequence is TGTGCCAGCAGTGGGTCACAGGGACGGGGTGGGCAGCCCCAGCATTTT.

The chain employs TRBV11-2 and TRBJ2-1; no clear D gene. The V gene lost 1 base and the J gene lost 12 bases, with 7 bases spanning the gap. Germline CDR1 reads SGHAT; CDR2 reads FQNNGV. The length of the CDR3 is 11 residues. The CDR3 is CASSLVAVQFF. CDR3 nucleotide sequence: TGTGCCAGCAGCTTAGTAGCAGTGCAGTTCTTC.

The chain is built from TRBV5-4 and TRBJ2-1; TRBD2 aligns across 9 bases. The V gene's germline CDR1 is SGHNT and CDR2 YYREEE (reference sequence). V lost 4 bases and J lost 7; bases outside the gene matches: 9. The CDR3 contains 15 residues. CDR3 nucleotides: TGTGCCAGCAGCCCTGCGGGGGGGGCGCGTAATGAGCAGTTCTTC. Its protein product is CASSPAGGARNEQFF.

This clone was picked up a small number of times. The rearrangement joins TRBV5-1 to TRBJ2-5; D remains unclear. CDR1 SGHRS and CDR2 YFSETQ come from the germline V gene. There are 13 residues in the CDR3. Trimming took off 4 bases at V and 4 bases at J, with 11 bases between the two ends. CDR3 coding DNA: TGCGCCAGCAGCGTGGGGTCCCTAGAGACCCAGTACTTC. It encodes CASSVGSLETQYF.

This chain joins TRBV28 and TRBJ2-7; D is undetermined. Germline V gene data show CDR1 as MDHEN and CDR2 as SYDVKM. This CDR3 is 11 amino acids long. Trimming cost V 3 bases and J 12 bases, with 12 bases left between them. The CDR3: CASSFNVQRYF. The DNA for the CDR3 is TGTGCCAGCAGTTTTAACGTCCAGCGGTACTTC.

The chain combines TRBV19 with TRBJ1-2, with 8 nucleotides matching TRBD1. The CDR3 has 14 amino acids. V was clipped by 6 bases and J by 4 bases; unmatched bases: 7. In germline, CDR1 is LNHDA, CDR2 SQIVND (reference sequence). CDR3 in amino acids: CASRADRVPYGYTF. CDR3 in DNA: TGTGCCAGTAGAGCGGACAGGGTCCCCTATGGCTACACCTTC.

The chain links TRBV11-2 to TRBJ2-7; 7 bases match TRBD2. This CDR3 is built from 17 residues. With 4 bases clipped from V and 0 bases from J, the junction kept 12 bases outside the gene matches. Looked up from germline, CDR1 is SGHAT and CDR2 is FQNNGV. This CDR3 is CASSSPRGSLSSYEQYF. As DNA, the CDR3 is TGTGCCAGCAGCTCCCCGCGCGGGAGTCTGAGCTCCTACGAGCAGTACTTC.

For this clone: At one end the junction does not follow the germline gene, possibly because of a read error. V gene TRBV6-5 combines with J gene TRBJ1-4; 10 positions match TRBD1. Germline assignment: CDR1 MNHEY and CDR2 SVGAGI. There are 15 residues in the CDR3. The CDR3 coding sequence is TGTGCCATCAGTAGGGACAGGGGCGGGAGAGAAAAACTGTTTTTT. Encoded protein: CAISRDRGGREKLFF.

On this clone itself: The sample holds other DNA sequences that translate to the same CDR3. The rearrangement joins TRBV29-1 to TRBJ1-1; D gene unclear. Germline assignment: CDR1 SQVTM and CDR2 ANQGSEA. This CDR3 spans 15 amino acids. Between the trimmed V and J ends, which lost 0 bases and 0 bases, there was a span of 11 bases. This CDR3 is CSVEDRAILNTEAFF. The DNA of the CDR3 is TGCAGCGTTGAAGATCGGGCGATATTGAACACTGAAGCTTTCTTT.

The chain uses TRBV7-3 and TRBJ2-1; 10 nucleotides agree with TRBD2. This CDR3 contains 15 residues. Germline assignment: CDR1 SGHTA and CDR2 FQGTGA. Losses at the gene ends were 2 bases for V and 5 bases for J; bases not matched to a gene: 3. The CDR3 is CASSLGLAVDNEQFF. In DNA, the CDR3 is TGTGCCAGCAGCTTAGGACTAGCGGTGGACAATGAGCAGTTCTTC.

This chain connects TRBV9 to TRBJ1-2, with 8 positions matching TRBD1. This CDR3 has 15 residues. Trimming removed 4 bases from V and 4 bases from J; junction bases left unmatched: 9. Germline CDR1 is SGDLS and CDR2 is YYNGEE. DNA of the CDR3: TGTGCCAGCAGCCCTCGGACAGGGAGTTCCTATGGCTACACCTTC. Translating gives CASSPRTGSSYGYTF.